The next 12 T cell receptor beta chains were all read from a single sample in a study of T cells in Graves' hyperthyroidism and ophthalmopathy. It was RNA transcripts that yielded the amplified TCR beta CDR3 regions. The primer set for the first-round RT-PCR of the TCR CDR3 was HTBI. MiXCR, run by TCRdb on the multiplex PCR reads, gives a single entry per CDR3 protein. The data show approximately 210,000 distinct CDR3 sequences, with 15% to 20% seen just once and approximately 50% held by the top ten. Sequencing was done on a sample of blood. The source is a man between 50 and 59 years old with Graves' hyperthyroidism.

The chain links TRBV6-2 or TRBV6-3 to TRBJ1-4; D unclear. Germline loops: CDR1 MNHEY, CDR2 SVGEGT. This CDR3 spans 14 amino acids. V was pared by 2 bases and J by 3 bases, with 7 bases between. As DNA, the CDR3 is TGTGCCAGCAGTTACGGACGGTCTAATGAAAAACTGTTTTTT. Amino acids: CASSYGRSNEKLFF.

V usage is TRBV5-1 and J usage is TRBJ1-1; a weak D match, TRBD1 (6 bases). The CDR3 length is 15 residues. Germline V CDR1 and CDR2: SGHRS, YFSETQ. V was pared by 0 bases and J by 1 base, with 10 bases between. CDR3 amino acids: CASSLVQGKNTEAFF. The CDR3 region has the DNA TGCGCCAGCAGCTTGGTCCAGGGGAAGAACACTGAAGCTTTCTTT.

This clonotype appeared many times. V and J are TRBV6-1 and TRBJ2-7, with TRBD1 identical over 9 bases. The CDR3 has 15 amino acids. From germline, CDR1 is MNHNS and CDR2 SASEGT. J was trimmed by 1 base and V by 6 bases; bases with no gene match: 7. The CDR3 loop is CASRLDRGSSYEQYF. CDR3 nucleotides: TGTGCCAGCAGGCTAGACAGGGGGTCGTCCTACGAGCAGTACTTC.

In this sample, this clonotype turned up many times. The chain couples TRBV4-1 to TRBJ1-2; perhaps TRBD1 as D (6 bases). CDR1 MGHRA and CDR2 YSYEKL come from the germline V gene. Trimming shortened V by 1 base and J by 7 bases, and 16 bases separated the two germline ends. The CDR3 totals 15 residues. The CDR3 loop is CASSQVDLQGGGYTF. CDR3 coding DNA: TGCGCCAGCAGCCAAGTCGACTTACAGGGCGGTGGCTACACCTTC.

This clonotype appeared a few times. The rearrangement links TRBV3-1 to TRBJ2-1; D gene ambiguous. Germline V gene lookup returns CDR1 LGHDT and CDR2 YNNKEL (reference sequence). Trimming stripped 1 base from V and 5 bases from J, with 9 bases between. This CDR3 is built from 14 residues. CDR3 nucleotides: TGTGCCAGCAGCCAAGGGCTAACTAACAATGAGCAGTTCTTC. Residues: CASSQGLTNNEQFF.

This clonotype has a count of ten or more. The rearrangement uses TRBV20-1 and TRBJ2-3, with 8 bases lining up with TRBD2. The CDR3 runs to 14 residues. Germline trimming cut 7 bases from V and 3 bases from J; bases unmatched to any gene: 9. CDR1 is DFQATT, CDR2 SNEGSKA, per germline (reference sequence). DNA for the CDR3: TGCAGTGTTCTCGGGGGGGCCGTAACAGATACGCAGTATTTT. Encoded protein: CSVLGGAVTDTQYF.

This clonotype has at least ten counts. The V call is TRBV2, the J call TRBJ1-2, with TRBD1 matching 7 bases. Germline V gene data show CDR1 as SNHLY and CDR2 as FYNNEI. The CDR3 is 16 amino acids. J lost 4 bases, V lost 5 bases, and 13 bases had no gene match. The CDR3 DNA reads as TGTGCCAGCAGTTACCTTCCGACAGGGAGGGTCTATGGCTACACCTTC. This encodes CASSYLPTGRVYGYTF.

The rearrangement joins TRBV4-2 to TRBJ2-5, with D perhaps matching TRBD1 (6 bases). Germline assignment: CDR1 LGHNA and CDR2 YNFKEQ. CDR3 size: 16 residues. V was pared by 0 bases and J by 0 bases, with 11 bases between. CDR3 nucleotide sequence: TGTGCCAGCAGCCAAGATACCCCAGGGGACCAAGAGACCCAGTACTTC. Its protein is CASSQDTPGDQETQYF.

This clonotype was counted ten times or more. This chain connects TRBV5-5 to TRBJ1-5; no clear D. This CDR3 contains 15 residues. Between the trimmed V and J ends, which lost 0 bases and 6 bases, there was a span of 13 bases. Germline CDR1 SGHKS, CDR2 YYEKEE (reference sequence). CDR3 region: CASSLGASVFQPQHF. For the CDR3, the DNA is TGTGCCAGCAGCTTGGGAGCCTCAGTTTTTCAGCCCCAGCATTTT.

The V call is TRBV3-1, the J call TRBJ2-2; 7 positions match TRBD1. V was pared by 4 bases and J by 5 bases, with 4 bases of the junction left unmatched. The germline V gene encodes CDR1 LGHDT and CDR2 YNNKEL (reference sequence). The CDR3 spans 14 residues. The CDR3: CASSPSRGTGELFF. The CDR3 region has the DNA TGTGCCAGCAGCCCGAGCAGGGGGACCGGGGAGCTGTTTTTT.

There are a few counts of this clonotype. J is TRBJ2-5 and V is TRBV6-6, with TRBD2 identical over 7 bases. The length of the CDR3 is 15 residues. Germline V CDR1 and CDR2: MNHNY, SVGAGI (reference sequence). V was pared by 2 bases and J by 4 bases, with 7 bases of the junction left unmatched. CDR3 protein: CASSYQGGVGETQYF. For the CDR3, the DNA is TGTGCCAGCAGTTACCAGGGAGGGGTGGGAGAGACCCAGTACTTC.

This clonotype was counted many times. This chain joins TRBV6-5 and TRBJ2-5, with a possible D match to TRBD1 (5 bases). With 0 bases removed from V and 6 bases from J, the gap between germline ends came to 14 bases. This CDR3 has 15 amino acids. The germline V gene has CDR1 MNHEY and CDR2 SVGAGI. The CDR3 DNA is TGTGCCAGCAGTTACTCAGGGGCCTCAGCGAAGACCCAGTACTTC. Translation: CASSYSGASAKTQYF.